This TCR beta chain was observed in a study of shared clonotypes between healthy human individuals. Germline CDR1 MDHEN, CDR2 SYDVKM. The V and J ends lost 2 bases and 5 bases, in that order; junction bases with no gene match: 2. The CDR3 is 14 amino acids. Data came from immunoSEQ multiplex PCR; TCRdb stores just in-frame clones and leaves some out. Among approximately 1.5 million clones, less than 99% were seen once, and the ten largest hold roughly 0.36%. To note about this clone: This sample includes further DNA sequences coding for the same CDR3.

The chain combines TRBV28 with TRBJ1-5, with 8 bases matching TRBD1. Sequencing was done on a sample of naive CD4+ T cells sorted from blood. Subset denoted: CD45RA+ positively selected. This clonotype was sampled from a man between 25 and 39 years old in good health. CDR3 protein: CASSLQGAYQPQHF. The CDR3 bases are TGTGCCAGCAGTTTACAGGGGGCGTATCAGCCCCAGCATTTT.